This TCR beta chain was retrieved from a study of T cell repertoires in ileal Crohn's disease (dated by TCRdb to between 2019 and 2020). Study-wide context: The median duration of disease was roughly 8.2 years, and at the time of surgery around 40% of patients were active smokers. The TCR repertoire was analysed in over 50 patients with Crohn's disease drawn from a prospective multicentre cohort. A total of roughly 170 mucosal samples from about 50 patients were sequenced, with samples obtained at several locations on the surgical specimen and at postoperative endoscopy. All patients had surgery for a complication: stricturing disease in about 60% and penetrating disease in roughly 39%. Running in parallel with the study was a multicentre cohort set up to find predictors of early endoscopic recurrence following ileocolonic resection. Roughly half of the patients were given postoperative therapy, with under 12 receiving thiopurines and fewer than 20 receiving anti-TNF agents. Endoscopic postoperative recurrence was defined as a Rutgeerts score above i0.

Note on this clone: There is no known antigen for this receptor. No base quality information exists; no much larger clone differs at one position.

Adults with ileal or ileocolonic Crohn's disease for whom ileocolonic resection was indicated were considered eligible. Before DNA extraction, whole ileal mucosal biopsies were kept frozen at -80 degrees C. Genomic DNA was extracted from frozen whole biopsies with a TRizol-based method and quantified on a NanoDrop 2000 spectrophotometer. Study-wide conclusions, independent of this receptor: More high-frequency clones were carried by sorted CD8 T cells than by CD4 T cells, suggesting that mucosal expansions were mainly CD8. Mucosal CD4 and CD8 T cells were sorted and sequenced only in a subgroup of patients, whose size was not stated. A significantly higher proportion of clonal expansions was observed in active smokers at surgery than in non-smokers (about 25% vs 20%, p=0.02). Endoscopic recurrence was found to be associated with higher high-frequency clone percentages at surgery, and recurrence was observed in all patients with clonality above 26.8% (18/57).

Germline trimming: 5 bases from V, 6 bases from J; junction bases outside gene matches: 15. The CDR3 covers 17 residues, taking in both the cysteine and the phenylalanine. Here the CDR3 DNA is all that survives: 51 bases in frame from base 1. Sequences MNHEY (CDR1) and SMNVEV (CDR2) are obtained from the germline V gene (reference sequence). For commercial TCRB immunosequencing, five hundred nanograms of biopsy DNA were submitted for each sample. Adaptive Biotechnology amplified CDR3 regions from genomic DNA with a two-step multiplex PCR that controlled for amplification bias. Primers covering every V and J gene segment were used in the first PCR, while barcodes and Illumina adapters were added in the second PCR. An Illumina instrument was used to sequence the CDR3 libraries. As for how the authors treated the data: The analysis drew on both the pipelines supplied by the vendor and custom analysis of the raw data in R/Bioconductor running R version 3.3.0. Clonality, which ranges from 0 to 1, was calculated as the inverse of the normalised Shannon entropy across all productive clones. High-frequency clones were defined as the share of the repertoire occupied by the top 100 clones, with only clones passing a 95% confidence test being retained. Overlap between samples was measured with the Morisita-Horn index, while repertoire diversity was measured with the Simpson index. The immuneACCESS repertoire file appears here via TCRdb, limited to in-frame rearrangements. These files lack a portion of the clones; in checked studies, under half of the deficit traces to unresolved V genes, and the cause of the others is not known. For V, J and clone size, that table is used; D and trimming come from the DNA. Counted in this sample were 5,500 to 7,000 clones; around 80% of them appeared once. The top ten clones comprise approximately 14% of the sample.

Source material: ileal tissue. The sequence is built from TRBV27 and TRBJ2-3; TRBD2 aligns with 9 central bases. The receptor was isolated from an adult with Crohn's disease. Here is the DNA: TGTGCCAGCAGTCCTCTGGGCTTTAGCGGGAGAAGTGATACGCAGTATTTT. Its product reads: CASSPLGFSGRSDTQYF.